The 17 T cell receptor beta chains below come from one sample, sequenced in a study of blood T cells in healthy people across ages. Through a sample-barcoded 5' primer and a J-beta primer mix, a second PCR was run for roughly 6 to 11 cycles. TCRdb independently ran MiXCR on the 5' RACE reads; one entry per CDR3 protein. The table has 450,000 to 700,000 distinct CDR3 sequences, approximately 30% seen once. Sequenced input: blood. These TCRs come from a woman between 65 and 79 years old in good health.

This clonotype came up a few times. This rearrangement joins TRBV7-2 to TRBJ2-7, with TRBD1 as a possible D gene (6 bases). The germline V gene has CDR1 SGHTA and CDR2 FQGNSA. Trimming took off 2 bases at V and 3 bases at J, with 14 bases between the two ends. The length of the CDR3 is 15 residues. The CDR3 nucleotides are TGTGCCAGCAGCTTAAGGGGGTCGGCTTTCTACGAGCAGTACTTC. Translation: CASSLRGSAFYEQYF.

The chain combines TRBV7-2 with TRBJ2-5, with 13 bases lining up with TRBD2. The J call is doubtful: the DNA matches TRBJ2-1 better. This CDR3 spans 17 amino acids. Germline lookup yields CDR1 SGHTA and CDR2 FQGNSA. Here the CDR3 reads CASSSGLAGAKYNEQFF. The CDR3 nucleotides are TGTGCCAGCAGCTCCGGACTAGCGGGGGCCAAATACAATGAGCAGTTCTTC.

This clonotype was counted between two and nine times. V and J are TRBV12-3 or TRBV12-4 and TRBJ1-6, with unresolved D. The CDR3 contains 14 residues. V shed 2 bases and J shed 7 bases, with 9 bases lying between them. The CDR3 region has the DNA TGTGCCAGCAGTTTATGGGCAGAGAATTCACCCCTCCACTTT. Translating it yields CASSLWAENSPLHF.

V usage is TRBV4-3 and J usage is TRBJ1-1, with a weak D call TRBD1 (5 bases). The CDR3 is 15 amino acids. Trimming took 0 bases from V and 5 from J, leaving 13 bases between them. Germline CDR1 LGHNA, CDR2 YSLEER. Here the CDR3 reads CASSQDDAGITEAFF. In DNA form, the CDR3 reads TGCGCCAGCAGCCAAGATGACGCAGGGATAACTGAAGCTTTCTTT.

V and J are TRBV6-2 or TRBV6-3 and TRBJ2-1; the match to TRBD2 covers 12 bases. V lost 6 bases, J lost 2 bases, and 5 bases stayed unmatched. The CDR3 consists of 16 residues. Germline V CDR1 and CDR2: MNHEY, SVGEGT. DNA for the CDR3: TGTGCCAGCAGCTCACGGACTAGCGGGGCCTACAATGAGCAGTTCTTC. It codes for CASSSRTSGAYNEQFF.

This clonotype was recorded a few times. This chain uses TRBV7-2 with TRBJ2-1; the D is unclear. There are 14 residues in the CDR3. Germline-derived CDR1 and CDR2 are SGHTA and FQGNSA. With 5 bases removed from V and 8 bases from J, the gap between germline ends came to 16 bases. CDR3 bases: TGTGCCAGCAGCGTGGATCAAGGGTCGGATGAGCAGTTCTTC. This codes for CASSVDQGSDEQFF.

The rearrangement uses TRBV6-1 and TRBJ2-5, with D maybe TRBD1 (5 bases). Trimming pared 4 bases from V and 1 base from J, leaving 13 bases between. Germline V gene sequence: CDR1 MNHNS, CDR2 SASEGT. The length of the CDR3 is 15 residues. In DNA, the CDR3 is TGTGCCAGCAGTGTAATAGACAGACCCCAAGAGACCCAGTACTTC. It codes for CASSVIDRPQETQYF.

This clonotype was counted between two and nine times. V and J are TRBV5-1 and TRBJ1-5, with D uncertain. The V gene lost 3 bases and the J gene lost 4 bases, with 14 bases spanning the gap. Germline loops: CDR1 SGHRS, CDR2 YFSETQ. This CDR3 has 15 amino acids. The CDR3 DNA reads as TGCGCCAGCAGCTGGGCATATTTAGGGAATCAGCCCCAGCATTTT. This translates into CASSWAYLGNQPQHF. Combining the CDR3 with reference TRBV5-1 and TRBJ1-5 gives the whole variable domain KAGVTQTPRYLIKTRGQQVTLSCSPISGHRSVSWYQQTPGQGLQFLFEYFSETQRNKGNFPGRFSGRQFSNSRSEMNVSTLELGDSALYLCASSWAYLGNQPQHFGDGTRLSIL.

The chain employs TRBV6-1 and TRBJ2-3, with 14 nucleotides matching TRBD2. Germline CDR1 reads MNHNS; CDR2 reads SASEGT. The J segment lost 2 bases and the V segment lost 4 bases, leaving 8 bases of the junction unmatched. The CDR3 runs to 18 residues. The DNA for the CDR3 is TGTGCCAGCAGTGCCTGGACTAGCGGGGGGACGGTCACAGATACGCAGTATTTT. Amino acid sequence: CASSAWTSGGTVTDTQYF.

In regard to this clonotype: At one of its ends the junction is not consistent with the germline gene, which may arise from a read error. The J gene is TRBJ2-1, the V gene TRBV7-7; 10 bases align to TRBD1. There are 14 residues in the CDR3. Germline lookup yields CDR1 SSHAT and CDR2 FNYEAQ (reference sequence). The CDR3 spells CASSLRDRGGEQFF. DNA for the CDR3: TGTGCTAGCAGCTTGAGGGACAGGGGCGGTGAGCAGTTCTTC.

The table lists this clonotype with a few counts. CDR3: CASSLNGGDQETQYF. CDR3 nucleotides: TGTGCCAGCAGCTTAAATGGGGGGGATCAAGAGACCCAGTACTTC. The chain recombines TRBV7-3 with TRBJ2-5; 7 nucleotides align to TRBD2. Germline lookup yields CDR1 SGHTA and CDR2 FQGTGA. The CDR3 has 15 residues. The V segment lost 1 base and the J segment 2 bases; nucleotides outside the gene matches: 4.

The J gene is TRBJ1-2, the V gene TRBV9; 7 nucleotides line up with TRBD1. The CDR3 contains 15 residues. CDR1 SGDLS and CDR2 YYNGEE come from the germline V gene. Germline trimming cut 3 bases from V and 4 bases from J; bases unmatched to any gene: 9. In DNA form, the CDR3 reads TGTGCCAGCAGCGCCGACAGGGTTGGCGCCTATGGCTACACCTTC. Encoded protein: CASSADRVGAYGYTF.

With regard to this clonotype: One end of the junction is discordant with germline, which a read error may explain. This sequence joins TRBV27 and TRBJ2-7; 8 bases match TRBD1. Germline values: CDR1 MNHEY, CDR2 SMNVEV (reference sequence). The CDR3 length is 16 residues. The CDR3 DNA reads as TGTGCCAGCAAGGAGGACAGGGTCCGAACAGCCTACGAGCAGTATTTC. Protein: CASKEDRVRTAYEQYF.

This clonotype was found a few times. One end of the junction does not line up with germline, which may come from a read error. The rearrangement joins TRBV27 to TRBJ2-5, with D maybe TRBD2 (5 bases). Germline loops: CDR1 MNHEY, CDR2 SMNVEV (reference sequence). The CDR3 length is 13 residues. CDR3 residues: CAGSLRRGETQYF. The CDR3 nucleotides read TGTGCCGGCAGTTTAAGACGAGGGGAGACCCAGTACTTC.

The chain couples TRBV20-1 to TRBJ1-3; no clear D gene. Trimming pared 8 bases from V and 2 bases from J, leaving 10 bases between. This CDR3 has 12 amino acids. CDR1 and CDR2 (germline): DFQATT, SNEGSKA (reference sequence). The CDR3 spells CSPRGTGNTIYF. DNA of the CDR3: TGCAGTCCCCGAGGGACTGGAAACACCATATATTTT.

The rearrangement joins TRBV12-3 or TRBV12-4 to TRBJ1-4; the D gene is possibly TRBD1 (5 bases). V lost 1 base and J 7 bases, leaving 13 bases between the germline ends. The CDR3 loop spans 15 amino acids. CDR3 protein: CASSLVAGGVEKLFF. The CDR3 DNA follows: TGTGCCAGCAGTTTAGTGGCAGGAGGGGTTGAAAAACTGTTTTTT.

This chain joins TRBV5-1 and TRBJ1-5; unclear D gene. Germline V CDR1 and CDR2: SGHRS, YFSETQ. Trimming shortened V by 7 bases and J by 5 bases, and 10 bases separated the two germline ends. The CDR3 is 12 residues long. The CDR3: CASRDGDQPQHF. In nucleotides, the CDR3 is TGCGCCAGCCGAGACGGGGATCAGCCCCAGCATTTT.